These T cell receptor beta chains were read from a single sample in a study of T-cell memory formation after mild COVID-19. TCRdb itself ran the 5' RACE reads through MiXCR, one entry per CDR3 protein. The table has around 210,000 distinct CDR3 sequences, about 9.2% seen once. The sample was PBMCs or a T cell subset sorted from them (not recorded which). The receptors come from a man aged 18 to 29 who had mild COVID-19 (a few samples of this study predate the infection). Cell type and time point are not known. CDR3s include the opening cysteine and the closing phenylalanine or tryptophan. D genes are given only for firm matches. Size values are once, few and many counts, or a class for expanded clones, and some rows have none.

d_call j_call clone_size v_call cdr3_nt cdr3_aa
- TRBJ2-2 few TRBV15 TGTGCCACCAGCCAAGGGGTTTCGAACACCGGGGAGCTGTTTTTT CATSQGVSNTGELFF
- TRBJ2-5 - TRBV12-3/TRBV12-4 TGTGCCAGCGGGGGGGGCGAAGAGACCCAGTACTTC CASGGGEETQYF
- TRBJ1-2 few TRBV3-1 TGTGCCAGCAGCCAAGCAGCCCCGGGAGGCTACACCTTC CASSQAAPGGYTF
- TRBJ1-3 - TRBV6-6 TGTGCCAGCAGTTACTGGGGGGGAAACACCATATATTTT CASSYWGGNTIYF
TRBD2 TRBJ2-1 few TRBV20-1 TGCAGTGCTAGAGGAATGGAACTAGCGGGGCTTTACAATGAGCAGTTCTTC CSARGMELAGLYNEQFF
- TRBJ1-4 - TRBV7-2 TGTGCCAGCAGCCTAGGGAGGGTTAATGAAAAACTGTTTTTT CASSLGRVNEKLFF
- TRBJ2-5 - TRBV24-1 TGTGCCACCAGTGACCCTCGGTCGGCAGGGGAGACCCAGTACTTC CATSDPRSAGETQYF
- TRBJ2-5 - TRBV4-3 TGCGCCAGCAGCCAAGATACTCGGGTATGGACCCAGTACTTC CASSQDTRVWTQYF
- TRBJ1-4 few TRBV4-3 TGCGCCAGCAGCAATCGGCCCCGTGGGGAAAAACTGTTTTTT CASSNRPRGEKLFF
TRBD2 TRBJ2-7 few TRBV6-6 TGTGCCAGCAGTTACATTCAGCGGGGGGCCTACGAGCAGTACTTC CASSYIQRGAYEQYF
- TRBJ2-2 - TRBV5-5 TGTGCCAGCAGCTTCACTGCCGGGGAGCTGTTTTTT CASSFTAGELFF
TRBD2 TRBJ2-1 - TRBV20-1 TGCAGTGCCACGGGACTAGCGGGGCGCCGGGGAAACAATGAGCAGTTCTTC CSATGLAGRRGNNEQFF
- TRBJ1-3 many TRBV6-6 TGTGCCAGCAGCCCGAGGACTTCTGGAAACACCATATATTTT CASSPRTSGNTIYF
- TRBJ1-2 many TRBV2 TGTGCCAGCAAAAGGGATATCTATGGCTACACCTTC CASKRDIYGYTF
- TRBJ2-5 - TRBV28 TGTGCCAGCAGTTTCTGGGGGGCGGGAGAGACCCAGTACTTC CASSFWGAGETQYF
TRBD1 TRBJ1-3 - TRBV10-3 TGTGCCATCAGTGAGCCCCAGACAGGGAGAAACACCATATATTTT CAISEPQTGRNTIYF